Listed below are T cell receptor beta chains from one sample, sequenced in a study of T cell repertoires in aging, cancer and after chemotherapy. TCRdb called the multiplex PCR reads again in MiXCR, with one record for every CDR3 protein. This sample yields fewer than 3,500 distinct CDR3 sequences, of which around a third are seen a single time; 11% to 15% belongs to the top ten. The sample consisted of blood. These receptors came from a human donor in good health. Each CDR3 is given with its conserved first and last residue. Fields, in order: V gene, clone size, J gene, D gene, CDR3 protein, CDR3 DNA. D genes are given only for firm matches. A row's size may be missing; if present it is once, few, many or a size class.

>TRBV7-9|medium-sized|TRBJ1-3|TRBD1
CASSAGTGGSGNTIYF
TGTGCCAGCAGCGCCGGGACAGGGGGCTCTGGAAACACCATATATTTT
>TRBV14|NA|TRBJ2-1|NA
CASSAPFGANRDNEQFF
TGTGCCAGCAGCGCCCCGTTCGGGGCCAACAGGGACAATGAGCAGTTCTTC
>TRBV27|medium-sized|TRBJ2-3|TRBD2
CASSFTGGGGDTQYF
TGTGCCAGCAGTTTTACCGGGGGGGGCGGAGATACGCAGTATTTT
>TRBV12-3/TRBV12-4|medium-sized|TRBJ1-2|NA
CASTLGSYGYTF
TGTGCCAGCACCTTGGGCAGTTACGGCTACACCTTC
>TRBV4-1|NA|TRBJ2-1|TRBD1
CASCPRPGQTYNEQFF
TGCGCCAGCTGCCCCAGACCGGGACAGACCTACAATGAGCAGTTCTTC
>TRBV6-1|medium-sized|TRBJ1-5|NA
CASSDWTDSNQPQHF
TGTGCCAGCAGTGATTGGACAGATAGCAATCAGCCCCAGCATTTT
>TRBV27|medium-sized|TRBJ1-2|NA
CASSSGLGYTF
TGTGCCAGCAGTTCGGGACTGGGCTACACCTTC
>TRBV20-1|medium-sized|TRBJ2-7|NA
CSVPTPYHEQYF
TGCAGTGTTCCCACCCCCTACCACGAGCAGTACTTC
>TRBV12-3/TRBV12-4|NA|TRBJ2-3|NA
CASSSTSNTQYF
TGTGCCAGCAGTTCGACGTCGAATACGCAGTATTTT
>TRBV27|medium-sized|TRBJ1-1|NA
CASSLILSGGAEAFF
TGTGCCAGCAGTTTGATCCTCTCAGGAGGGGCTGAAGCTTTCTTT
>TRBV2|NA|TRBJ1-1|NA
CASSVVGERIFKAFF
TGTGCCAGCAGTGTAGTAGGCGAAAGGATCTTTAAGGCTTTCTTT
>TRBV28|few|TRBJ1-2|NA
CASSTVAGGYTF
TGTGCCAGCAGTACCGTCGCGGGGGGCTACACCTTC
>TRBV11-3|NA|TRBJ2-1|NA
CASSLGGSYNEQFF
TGTGCCAGCAGCTTAGGGGGCTCCTACAATGAGCAGTTCTTC
>TRBV18|medium-sized|TRBJ1-1|NA
CASSATVEAFF
TGTGCCAGCTCAGCGACAGTAGAAGCTTTCTTT
>TRBV12-3/TRBV12-4|large|TRBJ1-2|TRBD1
CASTWTGAGGYTF
TGTGCCAGCACCTGGACAGGGGCGGGTGGCTACACCTTC
>TRBV5-6|medium-sized|TRBJ2-1|TRBD1
CASSSQQGDFYNEQFF
TGTGCCAGCAGCTCCCAACAGGGGGACTTTTACAATGAGCAGTTCTTC
>TRBV11-1|medium-sized|TRBJ2-2|NA
CASSLETGHNTGELFF
TGTGCCAGCAGCTTAGAGACAGGACATAACACCGGGGAGCTGTTTTTT
>TRBV7-2|medium-sized|TRBJ2-5|NA
CASSSSGTSQETQYF
TGTGCCAGCAGCTCATCCGGGACATCCCAAGAGACCCAGTACTTC
>TRBV12-3/TRBV12-4|medium-sized|TRBJ1-1|NA
CASSLAYSAEAFF
TGTGCCAGCAGTCTCGCCTATTCAGCTGAAGCTTTCTTT
>TRBV6-1|medium-sized|TRBJ1-4|NA
CASMGRGAEKLFF
TGTGCCAGCATGGGGAGGGGGGCTGAAAAACTGTTTTTT
>TRBV5-5|NA|TRBJ1-3|TRBD1
CARSPGQVRSSSGNTIYF
TGTGCCAGAAGCCCGGGACAGGTCCGATCGAGCTCTGGAAACACCATATATTTT
>TRBV7-3|NA|TRBJ2-3|NA
CASSLVYSRPDTQYF
TGTGCCAGCAGCTTAGTGTATAGCCGCCCAGATACGCAGTATTTT
>TRBV30|medium-sized|TRBJ1-5|NA
CAWSGGRDQPQHF
TGTGCCTGGAGTGGAGGGCGGGATCAGCCCCAGCATTTT
>TRBV6-5|medium-sized|TRBJ2-5|NA
CASSYSRAGGETQYF
TGTGCCAGCAGTTACTCGAGGGCAGGGGGGGAGACCCAGTACTTC